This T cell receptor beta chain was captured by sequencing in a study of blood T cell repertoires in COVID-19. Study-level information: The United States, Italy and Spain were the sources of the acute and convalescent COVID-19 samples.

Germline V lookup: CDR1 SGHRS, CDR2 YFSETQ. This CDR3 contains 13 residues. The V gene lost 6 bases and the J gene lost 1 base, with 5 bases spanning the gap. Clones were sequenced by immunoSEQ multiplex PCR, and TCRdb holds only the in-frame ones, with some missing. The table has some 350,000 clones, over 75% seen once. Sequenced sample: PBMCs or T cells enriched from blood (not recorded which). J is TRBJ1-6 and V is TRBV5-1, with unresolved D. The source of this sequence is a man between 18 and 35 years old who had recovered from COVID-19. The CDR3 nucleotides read TGCGCCAGCACCTCTTCCTATAATTCACCCCTCCACTTT. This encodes CASTSSYNSPLHF.